These 31 T cell receptor beta chains were all obtained from the same sample, sequenced in a study of cytomegalovirus exposure and HLA in healthy donors. Both 60 Vbeta primers and 13 Jbeta primers went into the PCR. Sequencing used immunoSEQ multiplex PCR; TCRdb keeps in-frame clones, though not all of them. This sample has under 200,000 clones, with around 68% found just once. The source material was PBMCs. These receptors all stem from a man over 45 in good health and CMV-seronegative.

This clone occurred a few times. This sequence joins TRBV12-5 and TRBJ2-2, with 11 bases matching TRBD1. Germline values: CDR1 LGHNT, CDR2 FRNRAP. The CDR3 totals 19 residues. Trimming removed 3 bases from V and 2 bases from J; junction bases left unmatched: 11. CDR3: CASGFKDRGLWANTGELFF. In DNA form, the CDR3 reads TGTGCTAGTGGTTTCAAGGACAGGGGGCTCTGGGCTAACACCGGGGAGCTGTTTTTT.

The gene calls are TRBV28 and TRBJ1-1; D gene unclear. This CDR3 has 14 amino acids. Germline CDR1 reads MDHEN; CDR2 reads SYDVKM. V was clipped by 2 bases and J by 3 bases, with 10 bases between them. The CDR3 reads CASSLDEGYTEAFF. For the CDR3, the DNA is TGTGCCAGCAGTTTAGATGAGGGTTACACTGAAGCTTTCTTT.

The chain recombines TRBV5-1 with TRBJ2-1; possibly TRBD1 for D (7 bases). V lost 2 bases and J 15 bases, leaving 12 bases between the germline ends. The CDR3 sequence is 11 residues long. The germline V gene has CDR1 SGHRS and CDR2 YFSETQ. CDR3 DNA sequence: TGCGCCAGCAGCTTTCCAGGGGGGACGTTCTTC. Protein: CASSFPGGTFF.

J is TRBJ2-1 and V is TRBV19; D ambiguous. The V end was cut by 7 bases, the J end by 0 bases, with 13 bases between. The CDR3 loop spans 15 amino acids. In germline, CDR1 is LNHDA, CDR2 SQIVND (reference sequence). CDR3 coding DNA: TGTGCCAGTACTCCCTCGGGTAGCTCCTACAATGAGCAGTTCTTC. This sequence encodes CASTPSGSSYNEQFF.

The V gene is TRBV7-2, the J gene TRBJ2-1; D is possibly TRBD2 (6 bases). Germline loops: CDR1 SGHTA, CDR2 FQGNSA. CDR3 length: 13 residues. Trimming removed 5 bases at V and 6 bases at J, with 11 bases between. For the CDR3, the DNA is TGTGCCAGCAGCACGGGACTCCCCAATGAGCAGTTCTTC. It specifies CASSTGLPNEQFF. The whole variable domain, remainder taken from reference TRBV7-2 and TRBJ2-1, is GAGVSQSPSNKVTEKGKDVELRCDPISGHTALYWYRQSLGQGLEFLIYFQGNSAPDKSGLPSDRFSAERTGGSVSTLTIQRTQQEDSAVYLCASSTGLPNEQFFGPGTRLTVL.

The chain uses TRBV15 and TRBJ2-2, with no clear D. CDR3 length equals 14 residues. V was shortened by 1 base and J by 3 bases, with 6 bases between the two germline ends. Germline V lookup: CDR1 LNHNV, CDR2 YYDKDF (reference sequence). CDR3 in amino acids: CATSRGQDTGELFF. CDR3 nucleotide sequence: TGTGCCACCAGCAGAGGCCAGGACACCGGGGAGCTGTTTTTT.

CDR3 in DNA: TGCGCCAGCAGCTTGAAGCGCGGGGCTTTCTTT. Encoded protein: CASSLKRGAFF. The genes are TRBV5-1 and TRBJ1-1; D not certain. CDR3 length equals 11 residues. Trimming shortened V by 1 base and J by 11 bases, and 9 bases separated the two germline ends. Germline lookup yields CDR1 SGHRS and CDR2 YFSETQ.

The V gene is TRBV7-2, the J gene TRBJ1-5; 9 nucleotides align to TRBD1. Germline assignment: CDR1 SGHTA and CDR2 FQGNSA. CDR3 length: 15 residues. V shed 4 bases and J 5 bases; nucleotides not matched to a gene: 6. The chain's CDR3 is CASSSNRGLDQPQHF. The CDR3, as DNA: TGTGCCAGCAGCTCGAACAGGGGGCTAGATCAGCCCCAGCATTTT.

This chain connects TRBV7-9 to TRBJ1-2, with D maybe TRBD1 (5 bases). There are 16 residues in the CDR3. V lost 6 bases and J lost 3, with 20 bases in between. Germline V lookup: CDR1 SEHNR, CDR2 FQNEAQ (reference sequence). The CDR3 reads CASRQSLLQGDYGYTF. CDR3 bases: TGTGCCAGCAGGCAGTCCCTCCTTCAAGGGGACTATGGCTACACCTTC.

V is TRBV11-2 and J is TRBJ2-7; TRBD2 aligns across 7 bases. Per germline, CDR1 SGHAT and CDR2 FQNNGV. V was clipped by 4 bases and J by 2 bases; unmatched bases: 5. The CDR3 extends over 14 amino acids. DNA for the CDR3: TGTGCCAGCAGCTCCCAGCGGGGCCCCTACGAGCAGTACTTC. This translates into CASSSQRGPYEQYF.

The chain employs TRBV5-6 and TRBJ1-2, with a tentative D call TRBD1 (6 bases). V was trimmed by 4 bases and J by 3 bases, leaving 19 bases between them. CDR3 length: 16 residues. Germline CDR1 reads SGHDT; CDR2 reads YYEEEE. The CDR3 spells CASSREGGQVDYGYTF. In DNA, the CDR3 is TGTGCCAGCAGCAGGGAGGGGGGGCAAGTTGACTATGGCTACACCTTC.

The chain recombines TRBV5-8 with TRBJ1-6; 8 nucleotides match TRBD1. The CDR3 totals 19 residues. Unmatched junction bases numbered 12, after V lost 4 bases and J lost 0 bases. Looked up from germline, CDR1 is SGHTS and CDR2 is YDEGEE. The CDR3: CASSRGQVLGSSYNSPLHF. In nucleotides, the CDR3 is TGTGCCAGCAGCCGGGGACAGGTCCTAGGGAGCTCCTATAATTCACCCCTCCACTTT.

In this sample, this clone turned up a few times. The CDR3 protein is CASSLDGEGTYEQYF. The CDR3 region has the DNA TGTGCCAGCAGCTTAGATGGGGAGGGTACCTACGAGCAGTACTTC. The rearrangement uses TRBV11-3 and TRBJ2-7; the match to TRBD2 covers 7 bases. The CDR3 contains 15 residues. Germline loops: CDR1 SGHNT, CDR2 YENEEA. The J segment lost 2 bases and the V segment lost 0 bases, leaving 4 bases of the junction unmatched.

This clone came up a few times. The V and J genes are TRBV2 and TRBJ1-6; tentative D call: TRBD1 (6 bases). The CDR3 spans 18 residues. Looked up from germline, CDR1 is SNHLY and CDR2 is FYNNEI. Trimming removed 0 bases from V and 6 bases from J, with 18 bases in between. CDR3 protein: CASSEAFGGAKPNSPLHF. CDR3 DNA sequence: TGTGCCAGCAGTGAAGCATTTGGGGGGGCAAAACCTAATTCACCCCTCCACTTT.

The genes are TRBV5-1 and TRBJ1-1, with no clear D. Trimming cost V 1 base and J 2 bases, with 9 bases left between them. The CDR3 loop spans 14 amino acids. Germline loops: CDR1 SGHRS, CDR2 YFSETQ. CDR3 amino acids: CASSLTPTNTEAFF. The CDR3 nucleotides are TGCGCCAGCAGCTTGACTCCCACTAACACTGAAGCTTTCTTT.

This clone has just a few counts. V and J are TRBV30 and TRBJ1-5; TRBD1 aligns across 9 bases. With 7 bases clipped from V and 4 bases from J, the junction kept 8 bases outside the gene matches. Germline-derived CDR1 and CDR2 are GTSNPN and SVGIG (reference sequence). The CDR3 spans 14 residues. CDR3 sequence: CASGGGTGNQPQHF. DNA of the CDR3: TGTGCCTCTGGAGGTGGGACAGGGAATCAGCCCCAGCATTTT.

J is TRBJ2-3 and V is TRBV5-1; possibly TRBD2 for D (6 bases). The CDR3 has 14 amino acids. CDR1 SGHRS and CDR2 YFSETQ come from the germline V gene. V was clipped by 4 bases and J by 2 bases, with 11 bases between them. CDR3: CASSHGGTTDTQYF. CDR3 sequence (DNA): TGCGCCAGCAGCCATGGGGGGACCACAGATACGCAGTATTTT.

The J gene is TRBJ2-1, the V gene TRBV6-1, with D possibly matching TRBD1 (6 bases). Trimming took 7 bases from V and 4 from J, leaving 11 bases between them. In germline, CDR1 is MNHNS, CDR2 SASEGT. The CDR3 has 13 residues. CDR3: CASTLDRYNEQFF. CDR3 coding DNA: TGTGCCAGCACCCTGGACAGATACAATGAGCAGTTCTTC.

This rearrangement joins TRBV28 to TRBJ1-2, with TRBD1 identical over 8 bases. The CDR3 sequence is 13 residues long. Germline assignment: CDR1 MDHEN and CDR2 SYDVKM. V was clipped by 4 bases and J by 4 bases; unmatched bases: 2. CDR3 protein: CASSSDRAYGYTF. The CDR3, as DNA: TGTGCCAGCAGTTCGGACAGGGCCTATGGCTACACCTTC.

The chain employs TRBV27 and TRBJ1-6; 12 nucleotides match TRBD1. V was clipped by 5 bases and J by 2 bases; unmatched bases: 10. The CDR3 is made up of 19 amino acids. Looked up from germline, CDR1 is MNHEY and CDR2 is SMNVEV (reference sequence). The CDR3 sequence is CASSLLPGQGAPYNSPLHF. DNA of the CDR3: TGTGCCAGCAGTCTTCTCCCGGGACAGGGGGCCCCCTATAATTCACCCCTCCACTTT.

The chain is built from TRBV2 and TRBJ1-5; 8 nucleotides agree with TRBD1. Germline V gene data show CDR1 as SNHLY and CDR2 as FYNNEI. J lost 6 bases, V lost 4 bases, and 2 bases had no gene match. CDR3 length: 13 residues. CDR3 DNA sequence: TGTGCCAGCAGTGCGACAGGGGTTCAGCCCCAGCATTTT. Amino acid sequence: CASSATGVQPQHF.

The genes are TRBV19 and TRBJ2-7; perhaps TRBD1 as D (7 bases). The germline V gene encodes CDR1 LNHDA and CDR2 SQIVND (reference sequence). The ends were cut back, 5 bases at V and 2 bases at J, with 16 bases in the middle. There are 15 residues in the CDR3. CDR3 nucleotide sequence: TGTGCCAGTAGTTCAAGACAGGGAGGCCCCTACGAGCAGTACTTC. This sequence encodes CASSSRQGGPYEQYF. Full variable domain (missing parts from reference TRBV19 and TRBJ2-7): DGGITQSPKYLFRKEGQNVTLSCEQNLNHDAMYWYRQDPGQGLRLIYYSQIVNDFQKGDIAEGYSVSREKKESFPLTVTSAQKNPTAFYLCASSSRQGGPYEQYFGPGTRLTVT.

The chain has TRBV9 and TRBJ2-1, with 8 bases that match TRBD2. Trimming removed 3 bases from V and 3 bases from J; junction bases left unmatched: 14. Germline CDR1 SGDLS, CDR2 YYNGEE. This CDR3 is 18 amino acids long. The CDR3, as DNA: TGTGCCAGCAGCGCCATCCCCTCGAGACTAGCGAGCTACAATGAGCAGTTCTTC. Translating gives CASSAIPSRLASYNEQFF.

The chain uses TRBV29-1 and TRBJ2-5; TRBD1 agrees at 7 bases. The closer fit of TRBJ2-7 to the DNA end suggests the J call may be wrong. From germline, CDR1 is SQVTM and CDR2 ANQGSEA. This CDR3 has 13 amino acids. The CDR3 region is CSGGTAVGYEQYF. The CDR3, as DNA: TGCAGCGGGGGGACAGCCGTTGGCTACGAGCAGTACTTC.

V usage is TRBV5-1 and J usage is TRBJ1-6, with a weak D call TRBD1 (5 bases). Germline V gives CDR1 SGHRS, CDR2 YFSETQ. The CDR3 is made up of 15 amino acids. V gave up 0 bases and J gave up 10 bases, with 14 bases separating them. CDR3 coding DNA: TGCGCCAGCAGCTTGGATCCGGGGACTAACTCACCCCTCCACTTT. Translating it yields CASSLDPGTNSPLHF.

This clone is a singleton in its sample. V and J are TRBV7-2 and TRBJ1-4; no firm D call. The V gene lost 5 bases and the J gene lost 1 base, with 11 bases spanning the gap. CDR3 length equals 15 residues. CDR1 is SGHTA and CDR2 is FQGNSA in the germline V gene. CDR3 DNA sequence: TGTGCCAGCAGCCGTGATAGTCTAACTAATGAAAAACTGTTTTTT. This gives the protein CASSRDSLTNEKLFF. Complete variable domain (other parts from reference TRBV7-2 and TRBJ1-4): GAGVSQSPSNKVTEKGKDVELRCDPISGHTALYWYRQSLGQGLEFLIYFQGNSAPDKSGLPSDRFSAERTGGSVSTLTIQRTQQEDSAVYLCASSRDSLTNEKLFFGSGTQLSVL.

This clone has a handful of counts. The chain uses TRBV6-1 and TRBJ1-1; 7 nucleotides agree with TRBD1. Germline V gives CDR1 MNHNS, CDR2 SASEGT. V trimming: 5 bases; J trimming: 7 bases; junction bases outside the gene matches: 7. This CDR3 contains 13 residues. The CDR3: CASSMYRDSEAFF. The CDR3 coding sequence is TGTGCCAGCAGTATGTACCGGGACAGTGAAGCTTTCTTT.

This clone was recorded once. The gene calls are TRBV7-3 and TRBJ1-1; TRBD1 is a possible D gene (5 bases). The V end was cut by 5 bases, the J end by 3 bases, with 10 bases between. Per the germline V gene, CDR1 is SGHTA and CDR2 is FQGTGA. The CDR3 contains 13 residues. The CDR3 protein is CASSRDSDTEAFF. The CDR3 DNA follows: TGTGCCAGCAGCAGGGACTCTGACACTGAAGCTTTCTTT.

The chain carries TRBV7-9 and TRBJ2-3, with D possibly being TRBD2 (5 bases). The V end was cut by 3 bases, the J end by 1 base, with 11 bases between. The CDR3 contains 15 residues. Germline-derived CDR1 and CDR2 are SEHNR and FQNEAQ (reference sequence). The DNA for the CDR3 is TGTGCCAGCAGCTTCGATCGGGGAGGCACAGATACGCAGTATTTT. This encodes CASSFDRGGTDTQYF.

CDR3 coding DNA: TGTGCCAGCAGCAAAGTCGGAACCGGGAGGCAGTACTTC. Protein product: CASSKVGTGRQYF. The V call is TRBV21-1, the J call TRBJ2-7; the D call of TRBD2 is as the table states it, not checked on the DNA. TRBV21-1 is deemed a pseudogene. The CDR3 contains 13 residues.

This clone was observed a few times. Other DNA sequences in the same sample also yield this CDR3. The V call is TRBV19, the J call TRBJ1-4; 8 nucleotides agree with TRBD1. Unmatched junction bases numbered 6, after V lost 5 bases and J lost 4 bases. The CDR3 spans 15 residues. Germline V gives CDR1 LNHDA, CDR2 SQIVND (reference sequence). In nucleotides, the CDR3 is TGTGCCAGTAGTTCCAGGGGGCGAGGTAATGAAAAACTGTTTTTT. This sequence encodes CASSSRGRGNEKLFF.